The next 13 T cell receptor beta chains were all read from a single sample in a study of blood T cell repertoires in COVID-19. Method: immunoSEQ multiplex PCR; TCRdb's copy keeps in-frame clones and lacks some. The sample consists of around 270,000 clones, less than 90% of them appearing once. The specimen sequenced was peripheral blood. These receptors all come from a man between 60 and 70 years old with acute or convalescent COVID-19.

This clone was detected once. The J gene is TRBJ2-2, the V gene TRBV9; D gene unclear. The CDR3 contains 16 residues. V dropped 0 bases and J dropped 0 bases, with 9 bases sitting between them. Looked up from germline, CDR1 is SGDLS and CDR2 is YYNGEE. CDR3 nucleotide sequence: TGTGCCAGCAGCGTAGGGGCCGACGCGAACACCGGGGAGCTGTTTTTT. Translated: CASSVGADANTGELFF.

The chain is built from TRBV29-1 and TRBJ1-2; D remains unclear. The CDR3 consists of 12 residues. Germline V lookup: CDR1 SQVTM, CDR2 ANQGSEA. V dropped 4 bases and J dropped 0 bases, with 6 bases sitting between them. The CDR3 DNA sequence: TGCAGCGTTGGCGCTCCTAACTATGGCTACACCTTC. This gives the protein CSVGAPNYGYTF. The full variable domain, its missing parts supplied by reference TRBV29-1 and TRBJ1-2, is SAVISQKPSRDICQRGTSLTIQCQVDSQVTMMFWYRQQPGQSLTLIATANQGSEATYESGFVIDKFPISRPNLTFSTLTVSNMSPEDSSIYLCSVGAPNYGYTFGSGTRLTVV.

The chain carries TRBV3-1 (or the pseudogene TRBV3-2) and TRBJ2-1; 7 bases align to TRBD2. CDR1 and CDR2 (germline): LGHDT, YNNKEL (reference sequence). The V segment lost 6 bases and the J segment 3 bases; nucleotides outside the gene matches: 11. The CDR3 contains 16 residues. In DNA, the CDR3 is TGTGCCAGCAGTGCCCAGCGGGACCTCTTCTACAATGAGCAGTTCTTC. Its protein is CASSAQRDLFYNEQFF.

The rearrangement joins TRBV19 to TRBJ1-1; the D is unclear. The CDR3 contains 14 residues. Germline V CDR1 and CDR2: LNHDA, SQIVND (reference sequence). V was trimmed by 1 base and J by 4 bases, leaving 10 bases between them. For the CDR3, the DNA is TGTGCCAGTAGTATAGGCCTCCCAGGCACTGAAGCTTTCTTT. Translation gives CASSIGLPGTEAFF.

The J gene is TRBJ2-5, the V gene TRBV18, with 7 bases lining up with TRBD2. V was pared by 3 bases and J by 2 bases, with 0 bases of the junction left unmatched. There are 13 residues in the CDR3. From germline, CDR1 is KGHSH and CDR2 LQKENI. The DNA for the CDR3 is TGTGCCAGCTCACCGCGGGGGCAAGAGACCCAGTACTTC. Translating it yields CASSPRGQETQYF. Full variable domain (remainder filled in from reference TRBV18 and TRBJ2-5): NAGVMQNPRHLVRRRGQEARLRCSPMKGHSHVYWYRQLPEEGLKFMVYLQKENIIDESGMPKERFSAEFPKEGPSILRIQQVVRGDSAAYFCASSPRGQETQYFGPGTRLLVL.

This sequence joins TRBV19 and TRBJ1-1; D perhaps matches TRBD1 (6 bases). The ends were cut back, 11 bases at V and 0 bases at J, with 19 bases in the middle. Germline V gene sequence: CDR1 LNHDA, CDR2 SQIVND (reference sequence). The CDR3 is 15 amino acids. The DNA for the CDR3 is TGTGCCGCTCGGGACATCTGGGGGCTGAACACTGAAGCTTTCTTT. It encodes CAARDIWGLNTEAFF.

The V call is TRBV7-3, the J call TRBJ2-2, with 9 bases lining up with TRBD2. CDR1 and CDR2 from the germline V gene are SGHTA and FQGTGA. CDR3 length equals 15 residues. Germline trimming cut 5 bases from V and 4 bases from J; bases unmatched to any gene: 5. CDR3 protein: CASSRSGRVTGELFF. The CDR3 DNA reads as TGTGCCAGCAGCCGTAGCGGGAGAGTCACCGGGGAGCTGTTTTTT.

CDR3 loop: CASSPSACGYQETQYF. The DNA for the CDR3 is TGTGCCAGCAGCCCTTCGGCCTGCGGGTACCAAGAGACCCAGTACTTC. The gene calls are TRBV3-1 (or the pseudogene TRBV3-2) and TRBJ2-5; a weak D match, TRBD2 (5 bases). Germline values: CDR1 LGHDT, CDR2 YNNKEL (reference sequence). V gave up 4 bases and J gave up 0 bases, with 15 bases separating them. This CDR3 is 16 amino acids long.

The chain uses TRBV6-6 and TRBJ2-4, with TRBD1 matching 8 bases. The J segment lost 2 bases and the V segment lost 7 bases, leaving 7 bases of the junction unmatched. Germline CDR1 is MNHNY and CDR2 is SVGAGI (reference sequence). The CDR3 length is 15 residues. The CDR3 spells CASKDRELSKNIQYF. CDR3 bases: TGTGCCAGCAAGGACAGGGAGCTATCCAAAAACATTCAGTACTTC.

This chain joins TRBV9 and TRBJ1-2, with 8 bases fitting TRBD1. The germline CDR1 and CDR2 sequences are SGDLS and YYNGEE. The CDR3 totals 12 residues. The V gene end was trimmed by 5 bases and the J gene end by 8 bases; junction bases not matched to a gene: 5. The CDR3 DNA follows: TGTGCCAGCAGGACAGGGGAAGAAGGCTACACCTTC. It specifies CASRTGEEGYTF.

V usage is TRBV6-1 and J usage is TRBJ1-5; 7 nucleotides align to TRBD1. The ends lost 3 bases at V and 0 bases at J; junction bases unmatched: 14. The germline CDR1 and CDR2 sequences are MNHNS and SASEGT. CDR3 size: 19 residues. The CDR3 DNA reads TGTGCCAGCAGTGAGAGAGGCCACAGGGGTCGGGGTAGCAATCAGCCCCAGCATTTT. This codes for CASSERGHRGRGSNQPQHF.

This chain links TRBV10-3 with TRBJ2-2; TRBD1 matches 8 bases. CDR3 size: 17 residues. Per germline, CDR1 ENHRY and CDR2 SYGVKD. V dropped 3 bases and J dropped 1; count of bases not matched to a gene: 7. Here the CDR3 DNA reads TGTGCCATCAGTGACTCTCAGGGGGCGCGGAACACCGGGGAGCTGTTTTTT. It encodes CAISDSQGARNTGELFF.

V is TRBV5-1 and J is TRBJ1-2; possibly TRBD1 for D (5 bases). Germline V gene lookup returns CDR1 SGHRS and CDR2 YFSETQ. V lost 4 bases and J 1 base, leaving 20 bases between the germline ends. The CDR3 spans 17 residues. The CDR3 bases are TGCGCCAGCAGCCCCACCCTGGGGGGTTCAATTAACTATGGCTACACCTTC. The encoded protein is CASSPTLGGSINYGYTF.